Below, 3 T cell receptor beta chains from the same sample are listed, as sequenced in a study of blood T cell repertoires in COVID-19. The assay was immunoSEQ multiplex PCR, and TCRdb's table has in-frame clones only and misses some. The sample contains some 110,000 clones, about 85% of which appear only once. The specimen sequenced was peripheral blood. These receptors were taken from a man aged 40-55 years with acute or convalescent COVID-19.

The J gene is TRBJ2-3, the V gene TRBV29-1; TRBD2 aligns across 8 bases. CDR1 is SQVTM and CDR2 is ANQGSEA in the germline V gene. This CDR3 comprises 14 residues. CDR3 DNA: TGCACCACTTCCTCGACTAGCGGCACAGATACGCAGTATTTT. Its translation is CTTSSTSGTDTQYF.

The V and J genes are TRBV5-1 and TRBJ2-7, with a possible D match to TRBD1 (6 bases). The germline CDR1 and CDR2 sequences are SGHRS and YFSETQ. V was pared by 4 bases and J by 0 bases, with 17 bases between. The CDR3 loop spans 16 amino acids. CDR3 in amino acids: CASSLLPGQVSYEQYF. CDR3 bases: TGCGCCAGCAGCCTCCTCCCGGGACAAGTCTCCTACGAGCAGTACTTC. Drawing the rest from reference TRBV5-1 and TRBJ2-7, the complete variable domain is KAGVTQTPRYLIKTRGQQVTLSCSPISGHRSVSWYQQTPGQGLQFLFEYFSETQRNKGNFPGRFSGRQFSNSRSEMNVSTLELGDSALYLCASSLLPGQVSYEQYFGPGTRLTVT.

The chain employs TRBV28 and TRBJ2-2; no definite D call. CDR1 is MDHEN and CDR2 is SYDVKM in the germline V gene. Trimming took off 2 bases at V and 0 bases at J, with 7 bases between the two ends. This CDR3 spans 15 amino acids. The CDR3 protein is CASSLASANTGELFF. DNA of the CDR3: TGTGCCAGCAGTTTAGCGTCCGCGAACACCGGGGAGCTGTTTTTT.